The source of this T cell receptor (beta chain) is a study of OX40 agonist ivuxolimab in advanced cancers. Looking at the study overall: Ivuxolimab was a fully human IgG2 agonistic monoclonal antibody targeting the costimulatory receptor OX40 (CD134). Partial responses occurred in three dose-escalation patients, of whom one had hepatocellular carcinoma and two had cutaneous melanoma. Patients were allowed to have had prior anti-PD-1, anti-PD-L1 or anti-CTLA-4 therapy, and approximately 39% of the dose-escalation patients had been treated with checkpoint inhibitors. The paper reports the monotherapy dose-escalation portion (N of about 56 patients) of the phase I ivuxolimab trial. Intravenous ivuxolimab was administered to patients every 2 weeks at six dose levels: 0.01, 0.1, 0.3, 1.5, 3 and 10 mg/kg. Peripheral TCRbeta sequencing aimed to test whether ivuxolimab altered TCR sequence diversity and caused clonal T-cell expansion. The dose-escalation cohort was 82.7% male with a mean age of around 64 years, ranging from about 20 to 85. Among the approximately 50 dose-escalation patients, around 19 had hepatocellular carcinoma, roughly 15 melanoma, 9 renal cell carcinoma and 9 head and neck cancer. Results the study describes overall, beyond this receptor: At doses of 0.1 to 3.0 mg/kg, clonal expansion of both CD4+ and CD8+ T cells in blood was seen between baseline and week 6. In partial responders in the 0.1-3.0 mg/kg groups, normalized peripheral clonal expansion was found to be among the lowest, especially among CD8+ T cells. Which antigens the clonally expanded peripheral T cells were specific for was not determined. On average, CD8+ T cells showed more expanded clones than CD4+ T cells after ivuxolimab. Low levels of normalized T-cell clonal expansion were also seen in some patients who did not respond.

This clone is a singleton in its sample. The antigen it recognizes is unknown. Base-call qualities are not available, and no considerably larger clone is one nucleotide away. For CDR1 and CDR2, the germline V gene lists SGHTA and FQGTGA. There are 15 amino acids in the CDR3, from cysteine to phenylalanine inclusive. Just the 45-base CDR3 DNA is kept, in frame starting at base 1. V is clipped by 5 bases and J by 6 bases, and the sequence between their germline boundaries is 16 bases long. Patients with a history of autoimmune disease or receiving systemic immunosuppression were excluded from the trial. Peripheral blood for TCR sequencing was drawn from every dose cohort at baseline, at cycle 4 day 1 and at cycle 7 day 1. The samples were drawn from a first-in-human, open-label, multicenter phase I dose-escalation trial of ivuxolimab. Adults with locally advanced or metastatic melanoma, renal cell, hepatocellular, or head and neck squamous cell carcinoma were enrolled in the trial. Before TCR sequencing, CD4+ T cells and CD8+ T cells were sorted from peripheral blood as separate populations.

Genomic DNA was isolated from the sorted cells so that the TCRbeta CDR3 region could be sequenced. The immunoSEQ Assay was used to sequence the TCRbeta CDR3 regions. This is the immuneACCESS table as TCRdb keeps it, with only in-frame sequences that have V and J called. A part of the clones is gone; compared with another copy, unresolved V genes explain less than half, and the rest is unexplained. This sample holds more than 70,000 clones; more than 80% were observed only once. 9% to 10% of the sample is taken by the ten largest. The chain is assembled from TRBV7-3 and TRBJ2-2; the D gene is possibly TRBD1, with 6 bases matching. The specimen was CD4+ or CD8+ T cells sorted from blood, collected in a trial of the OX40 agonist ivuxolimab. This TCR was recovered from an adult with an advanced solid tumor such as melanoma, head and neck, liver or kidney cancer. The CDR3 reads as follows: CASSLQGFGAGELFF. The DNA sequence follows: TGTGCCAGCAGCCTACAGGGATTCGGGGCCGGGGAGCTGTTTTTT.